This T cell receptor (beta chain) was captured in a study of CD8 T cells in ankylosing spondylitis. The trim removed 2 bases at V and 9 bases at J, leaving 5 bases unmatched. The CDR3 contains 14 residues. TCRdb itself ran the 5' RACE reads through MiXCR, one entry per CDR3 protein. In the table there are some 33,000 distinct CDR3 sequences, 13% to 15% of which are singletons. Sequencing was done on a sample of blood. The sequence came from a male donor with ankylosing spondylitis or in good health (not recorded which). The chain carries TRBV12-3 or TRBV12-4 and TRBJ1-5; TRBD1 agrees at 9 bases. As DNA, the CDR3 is TGTGCCAGCAGTTTAAGGGACAGGGTCAGGCCCCAGCATTTT. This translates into CASSLRDRVRPQHF.